These T cell receptor beta chains were read from a single sample in a study of T cell responses to AZD1222 COVID-19 vaccine. Method: immunoSEQ multiplex PCR; TCRdb's copy keeps in-frame clones and lacks some. In the table there are fewer than 250,000 clones, over 80% of which are singletons. The specimen comprised peripheral blood, sampled on day 0 of AZD1222 vaccination. The receptors come from an adult in good health. Both conserved end residues are part of each CDR3. The D gene is left open where the match is weak. The size entry is marked missing in some rows and otherwise reads once, few, many or a size class.

TRBV4-3,NA,TRBD1,TRBJ1-2,TGCGCCAGCAGCCAGGGACAGGGGGCTAGCTATGGCTACACCTTC,CASSQGQGASYGYTF
TRBV20-1,NA,NA,TRBJ2-7,TGCAGTGCCAGTCAAGGGTCAGACGAGCAGTACTTC,CSASQGSDEQYF
TRBV25-1,NA,TRBD1,TRBJ1-1,TGTGCCAGCAGAACCGGGACAGGGAGCTTAGCTTTCTTT,CASRTGTGSLAFF
TRBV12-3/TRBV12-4,NA,NA,TRBJ1-6,TGTGCCAGCACAGGGGCTAGTTCACCCCTCCACTTT,CASTGASSPLHF
TRBV7-2,NA,NA,TRBJ2-3,TGTGCCAGCAGCTTTGCGGGGGCCACAGATACGCAGTATTTT,CASSFAGATDTQYF
TRBV3-1/TRBV3-2,NA,NA,TRBJ2-6,TGTGCCAGCAGCCAGGCGGACAACGTCCTGACTTTC,CASSQADNVLTF
TRBV6-1,NA,TRBD1,TRBJ1-1,TGTGCCAGCAGTGAAAAGGCAGGGGGCATCACTGAAGCTTTCTTT,CASSEKAGGITEAFF
TRBV7-6,once,NA,TRBJ1-1,TGTGCCAGCAGCTTAGGGTCGGCAGGGGAGACTGAAGCTTTCTTT,CASSLGSAGETEAFF
TRBV7-2,NA,TRBD2,TRBJ2-7,TGTGCCAGCAGCTCTCGAGCGGGGGATTCCTACGAGCAGTACTTC,CASSSRAGDSYEQYF
TRBV6-6,NA,TRBD1,TRBJ1-1,TGTGCCAGCAGTCAACCAGGACAGGGGAAGACTGAAGCTTTCTTT,CASSQPGQGKTEAFF
TRBV24-1,NA,NA,TRBJ2-4,TGTGCCACCAGTGACCCAAAAGAAACAGGGCCGCTAGCCAAAAACATTCAGTACTTC,CATSDPKETGPLAKNIQYF
TRBV21-1,NA,NA,TRBJ1-5,TGTGCCAGCAGCAATCCAGACATCTATAGCAATCAGCCCCAGCATTTT,CASSNPDIYSNQPQHF
TRBV25-1,NA,NA,TRBJ1-2,TGTGCCAGCAGTGCCCAGATAGGGTTTGGCTACACCTTC,CASSAQIGFGYTF
TRBV27,NA,TRBD1,TRBJ1-6,TGTGCCAGCAGTTATGGGGACAGGGAGTACTCACCCCTCCACTTT,CASSYGDREYSPLHF
TRBV28,NA,NA,TRBJ2-2,TGTGCCAGCAGTGGCCTCTCTAGAACCGGGGAGCTGTTTTTT,CASSGLSRTGELFF
TRBV6-2/TRBV6-3,once,NA,TRBJ1-2,TGTGCCAGCAGTTACGCTTCGGGTTATGGCTACACCTTC,CASSYASGYGYTF
TRBV7-7,NA,NA,TRBJ1-4,TGTGCCAGCAGCCGGGCGGAAGGAGAAAAACTGTTTTTT,CASSRAEGEKLFF
TRBV12-3/TRBV12-4,NA,NA,TRBJ1-2,TGTGCCAGCACCCGGAGTGGGGGCTATGGCTACACCTTC,CASTRSGGYGYTF
TRBV28,NA,NA,TRBJ1-2,TGTGCCAGCGGAGTCGGGTATGGCTACACCTTC,CASGVGYGYTF
TRBV25-1,NA,NA,TRBJ1-1,TGTGCCAGCGCTCTCCCCGGGGAAGCTTTCTTT,CASALPGEAFF
TRBV11-3,NA,TRBD1,TRBJ2-3,TGTGCCAGCAGCTCTGGACAGGGCCACACAGATACGCAGTATTTT,CASSSGQGHTDTQYF
TRBV5-6,NA,NA,TRBJ1-2,TGTGCCAGCAGCCAGATAGGCAGAGACAGCTATGGCTACACCTTC,CASSQIGRDSYGYTF
TRBV4-2,once,NA,TRBJ1-5,TGTGCCAGCAGCCAAGAATACGCAGGGAGCAATCAGCCCCAGCATTTT,CASSQEYAGSNQPQHF
TRBV6-5,NA,NA,TRBJ1-2,TGTGCCAGCAGTTACAGTCCCCGGGAGAGCTATGGCTACACCTTC,CASSYSPRESYGYTF
TRBV2,NA,TRBD1,TRBJ2-2,TGTGCCAGCAGAATGACAGGGGGGACCGGGGAGCTGTTTTTT,CASRMTGGTGELFF
TRBV6-1,NA,NA,TRBJ2-5,TGTGCCAGCAGTGAGTACACAGGGAGGGAAGAGACCCAGTACTTC,CASSEYTGREETQYF
TRBV19,NA,TRBD1,TRBJ2-6,TGTGCCAGTAGTATCGGGACAGGAGTATCTGGGGCCAACGTCCTGACTTTC,CASSIGTGVSGANVLTF
TRBV7-2,few,NA,TRBJ1-2,TGTGCCAGCAGCGTTGACCTAAACTATGGCTACACCTTC,CASSVDLNYGYTF
TRBV18,NA,TRBD2,TRBJ2-2,TGTGCCAGCTCACTAAACCGACTAGCGGGGGCCTATATTAACACCGGGGAGCTGTTTTTT,CASSLNRLAGAYINTGELFF